This T cell receptor (beta chain) was sequenced in a study of shared clonotypes between healthy human individuals. For this clone: Antigen specificity is unknown.

Profiling relied on immunoSEQ multiplex PCR, and the TCRdb table lists in-frame clones only, not all of them. The sample shows about 2,500,000 clones, roughly nine tenths of them seen only once. This CDR3 is 13 amino acids long. The V end lost 1 base, the J end lost 5 bases, and 9 bases lay between the germline ends. The germline V gene has CDR1 SGHNT and CDR2 YYREEE (reference sequence). Broader study findings: Naive subsets usually exceeded memory subsets in estimated richness.

This receptor was taken from a man between 18 and 35 years old in good health. The chain joins TRBV5-4 to TRBJ2-5; D is uncertain. The sequenced sample consisted of naive CD4+ T cells sorted from blood. Subset indicated: CD45RA+ positively selected. DNA for the CDR3: TGTGCCAGCAGCTTGTCTTACTCGGAGACCCAGTACTTC. It encodes CASSLSYSETQYF.